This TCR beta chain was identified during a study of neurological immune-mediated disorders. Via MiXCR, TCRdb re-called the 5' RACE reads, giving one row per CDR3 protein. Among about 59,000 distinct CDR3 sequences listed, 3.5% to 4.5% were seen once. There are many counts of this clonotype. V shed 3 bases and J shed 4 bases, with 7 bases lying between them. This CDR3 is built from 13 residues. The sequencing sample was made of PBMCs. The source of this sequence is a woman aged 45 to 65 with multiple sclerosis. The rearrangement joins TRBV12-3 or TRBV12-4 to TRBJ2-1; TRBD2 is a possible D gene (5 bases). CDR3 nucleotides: TGTGCCAGCAGTTTCCAGCGGTACAATGAGCAGTTCTTC. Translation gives CASSFQRYNEQFF.